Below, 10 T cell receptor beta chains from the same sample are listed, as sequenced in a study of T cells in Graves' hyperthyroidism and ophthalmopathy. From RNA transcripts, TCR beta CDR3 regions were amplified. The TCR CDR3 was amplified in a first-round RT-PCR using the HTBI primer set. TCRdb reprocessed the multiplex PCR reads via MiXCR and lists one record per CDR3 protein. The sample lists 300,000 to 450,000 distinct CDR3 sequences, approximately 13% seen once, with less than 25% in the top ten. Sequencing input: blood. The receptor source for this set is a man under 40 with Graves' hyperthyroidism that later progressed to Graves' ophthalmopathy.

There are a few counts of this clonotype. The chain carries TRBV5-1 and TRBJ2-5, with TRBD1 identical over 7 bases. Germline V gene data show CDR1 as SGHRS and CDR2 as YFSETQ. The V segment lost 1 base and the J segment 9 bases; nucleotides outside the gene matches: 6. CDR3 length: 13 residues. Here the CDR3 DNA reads TGCGCCAGCAGCTTGACCTCGGGACAGTCCCAGTACTTC. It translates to CASSLTSGQSQYF.

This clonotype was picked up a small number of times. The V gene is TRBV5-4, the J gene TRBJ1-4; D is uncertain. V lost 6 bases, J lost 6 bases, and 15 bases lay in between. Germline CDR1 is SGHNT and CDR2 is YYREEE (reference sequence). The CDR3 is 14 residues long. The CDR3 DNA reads TGTGCCAGCACCTCACCCCTGGAGGATGAAAAACTGTTTTTT. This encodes CASTSPLEDEKLFF.

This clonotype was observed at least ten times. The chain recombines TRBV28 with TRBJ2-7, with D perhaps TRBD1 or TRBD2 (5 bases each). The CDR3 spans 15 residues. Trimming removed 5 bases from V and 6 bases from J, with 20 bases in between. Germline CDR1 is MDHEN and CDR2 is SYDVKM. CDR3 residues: CASSILGVWGSEQYF. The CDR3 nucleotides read TGTGCCAGCAGTATCCTCGGGGTGTGGGGCTCCGAGCAGTACTTC.

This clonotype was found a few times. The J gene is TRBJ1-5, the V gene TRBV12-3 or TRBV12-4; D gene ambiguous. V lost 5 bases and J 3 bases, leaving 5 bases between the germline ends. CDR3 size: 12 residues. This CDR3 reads CASSHNNQPQHF. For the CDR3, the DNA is TGTGCCAGCAGTCACAACAATCAGCCCCAGCATTTT.

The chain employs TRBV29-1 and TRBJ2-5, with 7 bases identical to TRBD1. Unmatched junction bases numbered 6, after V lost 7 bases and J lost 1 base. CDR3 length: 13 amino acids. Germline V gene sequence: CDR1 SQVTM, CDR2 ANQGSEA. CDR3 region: CSATTGFQETQYF. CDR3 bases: TGCAGCGCTACGACAGGGTTCCAAGAGACCCAGTACTTC.

The CDR3 loop is CSGLAGGHSGANVLTF. Written as DNA, the CDR3 is TGCAGCGGACTAGCGGGGGGACACTCTGGGGCCAACGTCCTGACTTTC. The J gene is TRBJ2-6, the V gene TRBV29-1, with 13 bases aligning to TRBD2. Unmatched junction bases numbered 3, after V lost 7 bases and J lost 0 bases. The length of the CDR3 is 16 residues. In germline, CDR1 is SQVTM, CDR2 ANQGSEA. Filled out from reference TRBV29-1 and TRBJ2-6, the complete variable domain reads SAVISQKPSRDICQRGTSLTIQCQVDSQVTMMFWYRQQPGQSLTLIATANQGSEATYESGFVIDKFPISRPNLTFSTLTVSNMSPEDSSIYLCSGLAGGHSGANVLTFGAGSRLTVL.

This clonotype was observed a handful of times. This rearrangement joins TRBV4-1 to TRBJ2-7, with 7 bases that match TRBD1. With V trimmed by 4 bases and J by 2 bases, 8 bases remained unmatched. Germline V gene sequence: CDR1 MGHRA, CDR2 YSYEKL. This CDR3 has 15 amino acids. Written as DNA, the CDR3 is TGCGCCAGCAGCCGAATCGGACAGGAGACCTACGAGCAGTACTTC. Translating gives CASSRIGQETYEQYF.

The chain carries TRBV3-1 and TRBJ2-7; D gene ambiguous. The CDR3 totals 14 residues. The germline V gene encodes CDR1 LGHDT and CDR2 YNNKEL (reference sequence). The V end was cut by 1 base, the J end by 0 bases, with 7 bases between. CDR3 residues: CASSQVGGSYEQYF. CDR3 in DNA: TGTGCCAGCAGCCAAGTGGGCGGCTCCTACGAGCAGTACTTC.

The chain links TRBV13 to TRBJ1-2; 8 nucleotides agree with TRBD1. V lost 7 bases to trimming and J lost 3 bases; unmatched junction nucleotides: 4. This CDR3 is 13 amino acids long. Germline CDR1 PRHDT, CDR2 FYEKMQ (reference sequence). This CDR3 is CASTPDRDYGYTF. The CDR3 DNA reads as TGTGCCAGCACCCCGGACAGGGACTATGGCTACACCTTC.

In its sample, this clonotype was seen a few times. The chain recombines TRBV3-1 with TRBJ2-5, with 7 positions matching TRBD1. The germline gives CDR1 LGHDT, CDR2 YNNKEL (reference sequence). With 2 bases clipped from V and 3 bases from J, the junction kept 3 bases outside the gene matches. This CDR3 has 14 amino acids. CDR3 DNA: TGTGCCAGCAGCCAATGGGACAGCAAAGAGACCCAGTACTTC. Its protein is CASSQWDSKETQYF.